The rows below give T cell receptor beta chains drawn from one sample of a study of identical twins. From the 5' RACE reads, TCRdb called clonotypes with MiXCR, one entry per CDR3 protein. The sample lists under 250,000 distinct CDR3 sequences; roughly 12% were seen once. These data were also reused for a study on yellow fever vaccine responses in identical twins.

Sequenced material: memory (CD45RO+) T cells sorted from blood. The origin of the receptors is a young woman in good health. Each CDR3 is given with its conserved first and last residue. D genes are given only for firm matches. Expanded clones are given a class, and other clones once, few, many or no size at all.

D gene,V gene,J gene,clone size,CDR3 protein,CDR3 DNA
TRBD2,TRBV9,TRBJ2-5,few,CASSVEAGRYQETQYF,TGTGCCAGCAGCGTGGAAGCGGGAAGGTACCAAGAGACCCAGTACTTC
NA,TRBV7-9,TRBJ1-4,few,CASSLRRTDEKLFF,TGTGCCAGCAGCTTAAGGAGGACAGATGAAAAACTGTTTTTT
NA,TRBV30,TRBJ2-3,NA,CAWRWGDTQYF,TGTGCCTGGAGATGGGGCGATACGCAGTATTTT
NA,TRBV20-1,TRBJ2-7,few,CSARKGEGASYEQYF,TGCAGTGCTAGAAAAGGGGAGGGGGCGTCCTACGAGCAGTACTTC
TRBD1,TRBV9,TRBJ2-1,many,CASSVGTGRNEQFF,TGTGCCAGCAGCGTAGGGACAGGGAGGAATGAGCAGTTCTTC
NA,TRBV29-1,TRBJ1-1,many,CSVVRDGTEAFF,TGCAGCGTTGTCCGGGACGGGACTGAAGCTTTCTTT
TRBD1,TRBV2,TRBJ1-3,few,CASTGTGTSGNTIYF,TGTGCCAGCACCGGGACAGGGACTTCTGGAAACACCATATATTTT
NA,TRBV18,TRBJ1-4,NA,CASSSQEKLFF,TGTGCCAGCTCATCGCAGGAAAAACTGTTTTTT
TRBD2,TRBV29-1,TRBJ2-2,NA,CSADSGAGELFF,TGCAGCGCGGATAGCGGGGCCGGGGAGCTGTTTTTT
TRBD1,TRBV5-5,TRBJ2-7,many,CASSPTGGNVYEQYF,TGTGCCAGCAGCCCCACAGGGGGCAATGTGTACGAGCAGTACTTC
TRBD1,TRBV6-1,TRBJ1-1,few,CASSRVQGGNTEAFF,TGTGCCAGCAGCCGTGTACAGGGGGGGAACACTGAAGCTTTCTTT
NA,TRBV29-1,TRBJ2-4,few,CSVGDRTKNIQYF,TGCAGCGTTGGTGACAGAACCAAAAACATTCAGTACTTC
NA,TRBV14,TRBJ2-1,few,CASSHGGDSYNEQFF,TGTGCCAGCAGCCACGGGGGAGACTCCTACAATGAGCAGTTCTTC
TRBD1,TRBV5-1,TRBJ1-4,many,CASSLQGENEKLFF,TGCGCCAGCAGCTTACAGGGGGAAAATGAAAAACTGTTTTTT
NA,TRBV12-3/TRBV12-4,TRBJ2-1,many,CASSSTSQPSEQFF,TGTGCCAGCAGTTCGACTAGTCAACCCAGCGAGCAGTTCTTC
NA,TRBV29-1,TRBJ2-2,few,CSVEPVRSGELFF,TGCAGCGTTGAACCGGTGAGGTCCGGGGAGCTGTTTTTT
TRBD2,TRBV4-1,TRBJ2-1,many,CASSQGPLRGRANEQFF,TGCGCCAGCAGCCAAGGACCACTTCGCGGGAGGGCTAATGAGCAGTTCTTC
TRBD1,TRBV7-3,TRBJ2-7,NA,CASSRRQGNEQYF,TGTGCCAGCAGCCGTAGACAGGGCAACGAGCAGTACTTC
NA,TRBV20-1,TRBJ1-4,NA,CSARERATNEKLFF,TGCAGTGCTAGAGAACGGGCAACTAATGAAAAACTGTTTTTT
TRBD2,TRBV7-2,TRBJ2-5,NA,CASSLGLARETQYF,TGTGCCAGCAGCCTCGGACTAGCTAGAGAGACCCAGTACTTC
TRBD2,TRBV6-5,TRBJ2-3,NA,CASSYTRLAGDADTQYF,TGTGCCAGCAGTTACACTCGACTAGCGGGGGATGCAGATACGCAGTATTTT
TRBD2,TRBV10-3,TRBJ2-5,few,CAISEVGGGAETQYF,TGTGCCATCAGTGAAGTGGGCGGGGGGGCCGAGACCCAGTACTTC
TRBD1,TRBV5-1,TRBJ2-7,many,CASSSDRDRDAYEQYF,TGCGCCAGCAGCTCTGACCGGGACAGGGATGCCTACGAGCAGTACTTC
NA,TRBV12-3/TRBV12-4,TRBJ2-7,few,CASSLLYEQYF,TGTGCCAGCAGTTTACTGTACGAGCAGTACTTC
NA,TRBV4-3,TRBJ1-6,few,CASSQVLSGGNSPLHF,TGCGCCAGCAGCCAAGTGTTGTCGGGGGGAAATTCACCCCTCCACTTT
NA,TRBV29-1,TRBJ1-2,few,CSAKGVANYGYTF,TGCAGCGCAAAGGGAGTAGCTAACTATGGCTACACCTTC
NA,TRBV30,TRBJ2-2,few,CAWSAQDTGELFF,TGTGCCTGGAGTGCACAGGACACCGGGGAGCTGTTTTTT
TRBD1,TRBV12-3/TRBV12-4,TRBJ2-1,NA,CASTPSTGGVYNEQFF,TGTGCCAGCACCCCGTCGACAGGGGGCGTCTACAATGAGCAGTTCTTC
TRBD1,TRBV29-1,TRBJ2-3,many,CSVGVRQGTDTQYF,TGCAGCGTTGGAGTAAGACAGGGAACAGATACGCAGTATTTT
NA,TRBV5-1,TRBJ2-5,few,CASSLDFSGTQYF,TGCGCCAGCAGCTTGGACTTCTCCGGAACCCAGTACTTC
NA,TRBV15,TRBJ2-6,NA,CATSKWAGLTSGANVLTF,TGTGCCACCAGCAAATGGGCCGGTCTGACCTCTGGGGCCAACGTCCTGACTTTC
NA,TRBV15,TRBJ2-5,NA,CATSRATGGVETQYF,TGTGCCACCAGCAGAGCGACCGGGGGCGTAGAGACCCAGTACTTC
TRBD1,TRBV6-1,TRBJ1-4,few,CASSRYRGSEKLFF,TGTGCCAGCAGTAGATACAGGGGAAGTGAAAAACTGTTTTTT
TRBD2,TRBV5-1,TRBJ2-7,few,CASSGSGTSYEQYF,TGCGCCAGCAGCGGTAGCGGGACCTCCTACGAGCAGTACTTC
NA,TRBV7-3,TRBJ1-6,few,CASSLNRDSPLHF,TGTGCCAGCAGCTTAAACAGAGATTCACCCCTCCACTTT
TRBD1,TRBV7-2,TRBJ2-1,NA,CASSLDVGQGLEQFF,TGTGCCAGCAGCTTAGACGTAGGACAGGGTCTTGAGCAGTTCTTC
NA,TRBV28,TRBJ2-1,NA,CASRLEGSYNEQFF,TGTGCCAGCCGCCTGGAGGGTTCGTACAATGAGCAGTTCTTC
TRBD1,TRBV5-1,TRBJ1-4,few,CASSPDRRADEKLFF,TGCGCCAGCAGCCCGGACAGGCGCGCTGACGAAAAACTGTTTTTT
NA,TRBV7-2,TRBJ1-2,NA,CASSPAANYGYTF,TGTGCCAGCAGTCCAGCAGCAAACTATGGCTACACCTTC
NA,TRBV29-1,TRBJ2-5,NA,CSVEVGGRETQYF,TGCAGCGTTGAAGTTGGGGGAAGAGAGACCCAGTACTTC
TRBD2,TRBV11-2,TRBJ2-2,NA,CASSLVDGGASNTGELFF,TGTGCCAGCAGCTTAGTGGACGGGGGGGCCTCAAACACCGGGGAGCTGTTTTTT
NA,TRBV6-2/TRBV6-3,TRBJ2-1,NA,CASSYPVHEQFF,TGTGCCAGCAGTTACCCAGTCCATGAGCAGTTCTTC
TRBD1,TRBV5-1,TRBJ1-2,few,CASSLETGPGNYGYTF,TGCGCCAGCAGCTTGGAGACAGGGCCTGGGAACTATGGCTACACCTTC
NA,TRBV7-8,TRBJ2-5,once,CASSRQAQGETQYF,TGTGCCAGCAGCCGACAGGCTCAGGGGGAGACCCAGTACTTC
NA,TRBV6-5,TRBJ2-7,NA,CASSSRTIPGKQYF,TGTGCCAGCAGTTCCCGAACGATACCGGGAAAGCAGTACTTC
NA,TRBV24-1,TRBJ2-2,NA,CATSDPGTAGTGELFF,TGTGCCACCAGTGACCCCGGGACAGCGGGCACCGGGGAGCTGTTTTTT
NA,TRBV12-3/TRBV12-4,TRBJ1-2,few,CASSLGRGLWSGYTF,TGTGCCAGCAGTTTAGGACGTGGCCTATGGAGTGGCTACACCTTC
TRBD1,TRBV11-2,TRBJ2-5,many,CASSPGTGGETQYF,TGTGCCAGCAGCCCGGGGACAGGGGGGGAGACCCAGTACTTC
TRBD1,TRBV12-5,TRBJ1-6,few,CASGLVGQGNSPLHF,TGTGCTAGTGGTTTGGTAGGACAGGGTAATTCACCCCTCCACTTT
TRBD1,TRBV7-8,TRBJ2-7,many,CASSPRDRVRYEQYF,TGTGCCAGCAGCCCCCGGGACAGGGTGAGGTACGAGCAGTACTTC
TRBD2,TRBV6-1,TRBJ2-3,few,CASRSGRVTDTQYF,TGTGCCAGCAGAAGCGGGAGGGTCACAGATACGCAGTATTTT
NA,TRBV7-9,TRBJ2-3,NA,CASSSIGEGTDTQYF,TGTGCCAGCAGTTCCATCGGGGAGGGCACAGATACGCAGTATTTT